This T cell receptor (beta chain) was found in a study of PD-1 blockade in mismatch repair-deficient tumors. Germline V gene sequence: CDR1 MDHEN, CDR2 SYDVKM. CDR3 length: 13 residues. Trimming pared 6 bases from V and 6 bases from J, leaving 11 bases between. Clones were read by immunoSEQ multiplex PCR, and TCRdb kept only the in-frame ones, dropping some. The sample comprises around 38,000 clones, roughly 77% of which are singletons, and roughly 23% rests with the top ten. This chain connects TRBV28 to TRBJ2-2, with a weak D call TRBD1 (6 bases). Material: peripheral blood, obtained 4 weeks after starting pembrolizumab. The source is an adult with mismatch repair-deficient cancer. The CDR3 is CASREYRAGELFF. CDR3 in DNA: TGTGCCAGCAGGGAGTACAGGGCCGGGGAGCTGTTTTTT. The full variable domain, rest sourced from reference TRBV28 and TRBJ2-2, is DVKVTQSSRYLVKRTGEKVFLECVQDMDHENMFWYRQDPGLGLRLIYFSYDVKMKEKGDIPEGYSVSREKKERFSLILESASTNQTSMYLCASREYRAGELFFGEGSRLTVL.